This T cell receptor (beta chain) was documented in a study of blood T cell dynamics during melanoma immunotherapy. Deletions cut 0 bases from V and 5 bases from J, with 10 bases between. The CDR3 has 14 amino acids. The germline V gene has CDR1 SGHDT and CDR2 YYEEEE. Sequencing was performed with immunoSEQ multiplex PCR; in TCRdb, only in-frame clones are kept and a portion is missing. The sample has 9,500 to 14,000 clones; approximately 89% are singletons. The time point here: week 3, after first cycle of checkpoint inhibitor. The sample in question was blood, obtained from a patient treated with checkpoint blockade. The V and J genes are TRBV5-6 and TRBJ2-3; tentatively, D is TRBD2 (5 bases). The receptor's source is a human donor with melanoma. DNA of the CDR3: TGTGCCAGCAGCTTGGTCGGACTGGTAGATACGCAGTATTTT. As protein: CASSLVGLVDTQYF.